These 11 T cell receptor beta chains came from one sample sequenced in a study of blood T cell repertoires in COVID-19. Libraries were prepared by immunoSEQ multiplex PCR; TCRdb keeps only in-frame clonotypes and omits some of them. The sample yields about 85,000 clones, about 91% seen once. Source material: peripheral blood. The receptor source for this set is a human donor with active COVID-19. The donor label of this sample is uncertain.

V and J are TRBV4-3 and TRBJ1-5; D might be TRBD1 (5 bases). This CDR3 is built from 16 residues. Per germline, CDR1 LGHNA and CDR2 YSLEER. Between the trimmed V and J ends, which lost 2 bases and 2 bases, there was a span of 13 bases. CDR3 nucleotide sequence: TGCGCCAGCAGCCAAAGTTTCGGGGGGGGCAATCAGCCCCAGCATTTT. Protein product: CASSQSFGGGNQPQHF.

The J gene is TRBJ2-5, the V gene TRBV11-1; weak D call: TRBD1 (5 bases). CDR3 length: 14 residues. Germline CDR1 is SGHAT and CDR2 is FQDESV (reference sequence). Trimming cost V 1 base and J 2 bases, with 8 bases left between them. In nucleotides, the CDR3 is TGTGCCAGCAGCTTAGGCAGGGCACAAGAGACCCAGTACTTC. The encoded protein is CASSLGRAQETQYF.

This clone showed up just a few times. The CDR3 sequence is CASSSTGLSGNTIYF. DNA of the CDR3: TGTGCCAGCAGCTCAACAGGGCTCTCTGGAAACACCATATATTTT. The chain employs TRBV7-9 and TRBJ1-3; D possibly corresponds to TRBD1 (6 bases). The CDR3 has 15 residues. From germline, CDR1 is SEHNR and CDR2 FQNEAQ (reference sequence). V shed 4 bases and J shed 0 bases, with 10 bases lying between them.

This rearrangement joins TRBV9 to TRBJ1-3; D perhaps matches TRBD1 (6 bases). CDR3 length equals 17 residues. V was trimmed by 4 bases and J by 0 bases, leaving 17 bases between them. The germline gives CDR1 SGDLS, CDR2 YYNGEE. The CDR3 DNA reads as TGTGCCAGCAGCAAAAACTTGGGGGCGAGCTCTGGAAACACCATATATTTT. Its translation is CASSKNLGASSGNTIYF.

The genes are TRBV19 and TRBJ2-2, with D maybe TRBD2 (5 bases). The CDR3 has 14 residues. Germline V CDR1 and CDR2: LNHDA, SQIVND (reference sequence). The V end was cut by 2 bases, the J end by 5 bases, with 9 bases between. CDR3 amino acids: CASSIMGGTGELFF. The CDR3 bases are TGTGCCAGTAGTATAATGGGCGGGACCGGGGAGCTGTTTTTT.

The DNA of the CDR3 is TGTGCCAGCTCACCACAAGGAGGGGGGGTCTCCTACGAGCAGTACTTC. This gives the protein CASSPQGGGVSYEQYF. The genes are TRBV18 and TRBJ2-7, with D possibly being TRBD2 (7 bases). V was cut by 1 base and J by 0 bases, with 13 bases left in between. The CDR3 extends over 16 amino acids. Germline V CDR1 and CDR2: KGHSH, LQKENI.

Notes on this clone: Because the CDR3's place on the DNA is in doubt, the DNA is left out and the CDR3 is given as listed by TCRdb. The V call is TRBV10-2, the J call TRBJ2-7; the listed D gene, TRBD1, was not tested against the DNA. The CDR3 length is 13 residues, termini included. Germline CDR1 and CDR2: WSHSY and SAAADI. The CDR3 loop is CASSVGQGIGPYF.

The chain links TRBV7-2 to TRBJ1-3, with D unclear. There are 17 residues in the CDR3. The ends were cut back, 1 base at V and 0 bases at J, with 13 bases in the middle. Germline assignment: CDR1 SGHTA and CDR2 FQGNSA. DNA for the CDR3: TGTGCCAGCAGCTTAGATATTTTTAGTGGCTCTGGAAACACCATATATTTT. Its translation: CASSLDIFSGSGNTIYF.

J is TRBJ1-5 and V is TRBV6-6; possibly TRBD1 for D (5 bases). The germline gives CDR1 MNHNY, CDR2 SVGAGI (reference sequence). Trimming stripped 7 bases from V and 1 base from J, with 14 bases between. The CDR3 is 15 amino acids. CDR3 loop: CASTPKGSSNQPQHF. For the CDR3, the DNA is TGTGCCAGCACCCCGAAGGGGTCGAGCAATCAGCCCCAGCATTTT.

The chain links TRBV5-6 to TRBJ1-2; 9 nucleotides agree with TRBD1. The trim removed 6 bases at V and 5 bases at J, leaving 8 bases unmatched. The length of the CDR3 is 14 residues. Germline lookup yields CDR1 SGHDT and CDR2 YYEEEE. CDR3: CASNPGQGRYGYTF. The CDR3 nucleotides read TGTGCCAGCAACCCCGGACAGGGGAGATATGGCTACACCTTC.

The chain carries TRBV2 and TRBJ1-2, with TRBD1 identical over 8 bases. V trimming: 2 bases; J trimming: 4 bases; junction bases outside the gene matches: 9. Germline V gene sequence: CDR1 SNHLY, CDR2 FYNNEI. The CDR3 consists of 16 residues. Here the CDR3 DNA reads TGTGCCAGCAGTGAACGACAGGGGTTTGGGTTCTATGGCTACACCTTC. Amino acids: CASSERQGFGFYGYTF.